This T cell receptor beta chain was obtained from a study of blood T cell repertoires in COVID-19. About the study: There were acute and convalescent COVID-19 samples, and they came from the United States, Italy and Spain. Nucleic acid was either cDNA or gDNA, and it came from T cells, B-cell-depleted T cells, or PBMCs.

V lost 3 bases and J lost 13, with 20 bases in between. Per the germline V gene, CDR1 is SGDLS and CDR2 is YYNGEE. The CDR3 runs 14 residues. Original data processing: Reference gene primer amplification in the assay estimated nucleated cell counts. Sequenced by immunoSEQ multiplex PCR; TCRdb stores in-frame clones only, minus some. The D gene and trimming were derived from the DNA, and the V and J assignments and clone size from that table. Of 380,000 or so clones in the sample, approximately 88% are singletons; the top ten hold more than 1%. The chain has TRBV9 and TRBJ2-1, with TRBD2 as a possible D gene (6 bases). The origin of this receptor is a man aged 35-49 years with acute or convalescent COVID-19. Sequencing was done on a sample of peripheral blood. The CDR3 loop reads CASSGSSGGNVQFF. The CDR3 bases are TGTGCCAGCAGCGGGAGTAGCGGAGGTAACGTACAGTTCTTC.